This T cell receptor (beta chain) was captured by sequencing in a study of blood T cells in healthy people across ages (dated by TCRdb to about 2015). Concerning the study at large: In model experiments, template switching captured roughly one uniquely barcoded TCR beta cDNA molecule for every two T cells. The study measured age-related changes in TCR beta repertoire diversity using deep sequencing normalized with unique cDNA molecular identifiers. The donors were split into four age groups: young (average around 15 years), middle-aged (39), aged (about 56) and long-lived (approximately 80). For two donors (one aged 18 to 30 and one aged 80 or older), the study analyzed two additional independent replicas of 1 million unique cDNA reads from the same blood draw.

The donors were roughly 40 Caucasian individuals from Russia, aged roughly 6 to 100 years, who were systemically healthy. Each donor gave ten milliliters of peripheral blood, collected into EDTA-treated Vacutainer tubes. Ficoll-Paque density-gradient centrifugation was used to isolate PBMCs, with at least 6.5 million per sample. Trizol reagent was used to extract total RNA from PBMCs, with at least 6 micrograms per sample. For every donor, flow cytometry on a PBMC aliquot measured the percentage of naive CD45RAhigh/CD27high T cells. The protocol used for the library was 5' RACE. TCRdb names Illumina HiSeq 2500 as the instrument used. A second PCR of about 7 to 12 cycles was run with a J-beta primer mix and a sample-barcoded 5' primer. A unique molecular identifier was introduced onto each TCR beta cDNA molecule by a template-switch 5' adaptor carrying 12 random nucleotides. At least 2.5 million CDR3-containing paired-end reads were obtained from each sample. First-strand cDNA synthesis was performed from all RNA using the Mint cDNA synthesis kit, with priming by a TRBC-specific oligonucleotide. Following uracil-DNA glycosylase treatment, all cDNA underwent a first 18-cycle PCR with the universal primers M1SS and BC2_uni_R. For the original study's pipeline: Normalization of each sample was performed by random selection of 1 million high-quality reads, each carrying a distinct molecular identifier. Reads with shared molecular identifiers were discarded instead of being binned into consensus sequences. MiTCR, run with a Q25 quality threshold and the strictest error-elimination algorithm, handled CDR3 identification, clonotype clustering and error correction. A nonparametric unseen species model using Euler transformation provided a lower-bound estimate of total TCR beta diversity. The public reads were quality trimmed at Q25 with fastp and then assembled into clones with MiXCR by TCRdb, keeping productive beta chains. A single entry per CDR3 protein holds the most common genes and DNA from its merged rows. The V and J calls follow TCRdb's processing rather than the paper's. Within this sample are approximately 900,000 distinct CDR3 sequences, with roughly 29% of them counted one time only. More than 8.5% of the sample is taken by the ten largest.

The germline V gene specifies MDHEN as CDR1 and SYDVKM as CDR2. From cysteine to phenylalanine, the CDR3 is 15 amino acids long. Only the CDR3 DNA is retained, 45 bases long and in frame from the first base. At the junction V is shortened by 6 bases and J by 1 base, with 15 bases in between. The full study reports these points: Observed TCR beta diversity correlated strongly with the percentage of naive T cells measured by flow cytometry. Because the CMV infection status of the donors was unknown, age-related changes in expanded clonotypes may potentially have been confounded. Estimates of total diversity from one million sequenced T cells were regarded as lower bounds and underestimates. Conclusive comparison of naive and antigen-experienced compartments was prevented by the profiling of bulk unsorted PBMCs. The long-lived group showed more naive CD4+ T cells, fewer expanded clones and increased TCR diversity than the aged group, suggesting age selection. As age increased, observed TCR beta diversity per million T cells dropped in a roughly linear way, and a significant reduction was already evident by age around 41.

This clonotype was counted a few times. There is no known antigen for this receptor. No much larger clonotype is one base removed from it; base qualities were not supplied. This sample also belongs to another study, concerning T cells of mothers and their children. Looking at the second paper: Nine systemically healthy Caucasian individuals served as donors, namely three mothers together with their six children. cDNA synthesis used all of the extracted RNA, with 1.5 ug of RNA in each 15 ul reaction. In the second PCR, the M1S primer introduced both the sample barcodes and 2-4 random nucleotides. Over 9.5 million TCR beta CDR3 reads were obtained for each mother, and millions of reads were obtained for each child. TCR recombination output is similarly shaped by thymic selection in related and unrelated pairs, with a minor effect exerted by inherited differences. Normalized repertoire overlap was always slightly but never significantly higher in related than unrelated mother-child pairs. No persistent microchimeric T cell clones were detected, at a sensitivity of 80 to 100 clones per million clonotypes. The study used deep NGS to compare TCR beta repertoires of mothers and children, seeking features distinguishing related mother-child pairs from unrelated individuals. Mothers averaged 40 +/- 4 years of age and children averaged around 11 +/- 4 years. Libraries were sequenced on Illumina HiSeq 2000 with 100+100 nt paired-end reads after adapter ligation with NEBNext reagents. To prevent cross-contamination, the mother and child libraries were prepared one month apart and sequenced in separate runs. For each donor, somewhere between 500,000 and 2,000,000 distinct TCR beta clonotypes were identified. Naive TCR beta clonotypes were estimated from low-frequency clonotypes matched to each donor's FACS-determined naive share, without sorting.

The TCR was taken from a middle-aged woman in good health. What was sequenced was blood. The rearranged chain carries TRBV28 and TRBJ2-5; the D gene is perhaps TRBD1 or TRBD2, as each covers 5 bases. Here the CDR3 is given as CASSPWDRLQETQYF. The bases read TGTGCCAGCAGCCCTTGGGACCGGCTCCAAGAGACCCAGTACTTC.